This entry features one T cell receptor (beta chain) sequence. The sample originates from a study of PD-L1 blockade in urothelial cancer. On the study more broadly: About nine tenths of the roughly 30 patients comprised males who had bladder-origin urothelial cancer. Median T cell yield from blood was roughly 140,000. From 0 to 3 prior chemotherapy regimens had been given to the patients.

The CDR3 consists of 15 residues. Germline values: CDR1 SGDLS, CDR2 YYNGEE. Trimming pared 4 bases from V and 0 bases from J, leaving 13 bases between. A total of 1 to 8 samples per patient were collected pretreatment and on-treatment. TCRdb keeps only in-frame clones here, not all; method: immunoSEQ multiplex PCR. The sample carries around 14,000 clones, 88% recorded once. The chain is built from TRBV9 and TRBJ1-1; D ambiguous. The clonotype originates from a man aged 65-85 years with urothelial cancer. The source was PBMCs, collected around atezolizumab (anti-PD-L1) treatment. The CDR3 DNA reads TGTGCCAGCAGCTACTTACTAAACATGAACACTGAAGCTTTCTTT. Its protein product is CASSYLLNMNTEAFF.